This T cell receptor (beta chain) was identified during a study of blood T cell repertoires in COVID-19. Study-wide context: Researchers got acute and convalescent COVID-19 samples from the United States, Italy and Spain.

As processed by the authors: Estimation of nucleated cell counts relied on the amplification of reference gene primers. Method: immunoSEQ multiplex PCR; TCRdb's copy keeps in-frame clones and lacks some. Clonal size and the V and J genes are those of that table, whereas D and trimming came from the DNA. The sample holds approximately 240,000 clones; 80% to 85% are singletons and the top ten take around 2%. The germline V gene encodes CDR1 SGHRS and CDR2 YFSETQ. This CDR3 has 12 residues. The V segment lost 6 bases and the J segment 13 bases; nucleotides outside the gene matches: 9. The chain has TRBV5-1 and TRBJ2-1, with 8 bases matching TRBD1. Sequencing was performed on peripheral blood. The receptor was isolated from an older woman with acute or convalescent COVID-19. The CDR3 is CASTSGQGAQFF. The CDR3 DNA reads TGCGCCAGCACCTCCGGACAGGGCGCCCAGTTCTTC.